These 11 T cell receptor beta chains were sequenced from one sample in a study of T-cell reconstitution after alpha-beta-depleted transplantation in children. A TCRbeta library incorporating unique molecular identifiers was prepared. TCRdb ran MiXCR on the PCR reads and lists one entry per CDR3 protein. In the table there are 300,000 to 400,000 distinct CDR3 sequences, about 17% of which are singletons. Specimen: PBMCs, mostly from graft donor cells, collected 360 days after TCRalphabeta/CD19-depleted stem cell transplant. These receptors all come from a male patient aged 2 to 9 who had a stem cell transplant for acute lymphoblastic leukemia, so the T cells may come from the graft donor.

In this sample, this clonotype turned up many times. This sequence joins TRBV20-1 and TRBJ2-7; maybe TRBD2 (5 bases). The CDR3 is 13 residues long. The germline V gene has CDR1 DFQATT and CDR2 SNEGSKA (reference sequence). The germline V and J ends were trimmed by 3 bases and 3 bases, with 12 bases remaining between them. This CDR3 is CSARRVDDYEQYF. DNA for the CDR3: TGCAGTGCTAGGAGGGTGGACGACTACGAGCAGTACTTC.

This clonotype has a handful of counts. The chain recombines TRBV28 with TRBJ2-7, with 7 bases that match TRBD2. Germline lookup yields CDR1 MDHEN and CDR2 SYDVKM. The CDR3 covers 18 residues. V was clipped by 4 bases and J by 0 bases; unmatched bases: 15. The CDR3 region has the DNA TGTGCCAGCAGTTCCCTGACCGGGGCGGGAGCGAGCTCCTACGAGCAGTACTTC. Residues: CASSSLTGAGASSYEQYF.

This chain links TRBV7-8 with TRBJ1-2; D is perhaps TRBD1 (6 bases). CDR1 is SGHVS and CDR2 is FQNEAQ in the germline V gene. This CDR3 is 13 amino acids long. The V end lost 5 bases, the J end lost 6 bases, and 13 bases lay between the germline ends. The CDR3 coding sequence is TGTGCCAGCAGCATTACAGGGACGAATGGCTACACCTTC. This gives the protein CASSITGTNGYTF.

The genes are TRBV10-3 and TRBJ2-7, with D hard to call. V shed 2 bases and J shed 7 bases, with 6 bases lying between them. This CDR3 has 11 residues. CDR1 ENHRY and CDR2 SYGVKD come from the germline V gene. The DNA of the CDR3 is TGTGCCATCAGTGAGATGGGGGAGCAGTACTTC. This codes for CAISEMGEQYF.

The chain carries TRBV11-2 and TRBJ2-1; no definite D call. Trimming shortened V by 4 bases and J by 4 bases, and 8 bases separated the two germline ends. Looked up from germline, CDR1 is SGHAT and CDR2 is FQNNGV. This CDR3 has 13 amino acids. The CDR3 reads CASSSERYNEQFF. The CDR3 region has the DNA TGTGCCAGCAGCTCGGAAAGGTACAATGAGCAGTTCTTC.

The CDR3, as DNA: TGTGCCAGCAGCCAAACCCGTAGCGGGGAGACCCAGTACTTC. Its protein is CASSQTRSGETQYF. V is TRBV14 and J is TRBJ2-5; the match to TRBD2 covers 7 bases. The V gene end was trimmed by 2 bases and the J gene end by 5 bases; junction bases not matched to a gene: 5. The CDR3 runs to 14 residues. The germline gives CDR1 SGHDN, CDR2 FVKESK. The whole variable domain, remainder taken from reference TRBV14 and TRBJ2-5, is EAGVTQFPSHSVIEKGQTVTLRCDPISGHDNLYWYRRVMGKEIKFLLHFVKESKQDESGMPNNRFLAERTGGTYSTLKVQPAELEDSGVYFCASSQTRSGETQYFGPGTRLLVL.

This clonotype was detected many times. The chain uses TRBV5-1 and TRBJ2-1; D not resolved. Trimming removed 0 bases from V and 7 bases from J, with 8 bases in between. The CDR3 loop spans 13 amino acids. Germline V gene data show CDR1 as SGHRS and CDR2 as YFSETQ. DNA of the CDR3: TGCGCCAGCAGCTTGGTGGCCGGGAATGAGCAGTTCTTC. Translated: CASSLVAGNEQFF.

The chain has TRBV5-1 and TRBJ2-1; 14 nucleotides match TRBD2. Germline assignment: CDR1 SGHRS and CDR2 YFSETQ. The length of the CDR3 is 17 residues. V lost 2 bases and J lost 9; bases outside the gene matches: 10. The CDR3 DNA is TGCGCCAGCAGCTTTGTGAGAGGGACTAGCGGGAGCGGTGAGCAGTTCTTC. Its translation is CASSFVRGTSGSGEQFF.

This chain uses TRBV12-3 or TRBV12-4 with TRBJ1-5; tentative D call: TRBD1 (5 bases). V dropped 6 bases and J dropped 6 bases, with 12 bases sitting between them. This CDR3 has 13 amino acids. The CDR3 region has the DNA TGTGCCAGCAGCCGCCAAGGGGTTCAGCCCCAGCATTTT. Protein sequence: CASSRQGVQPQHF.

Only a few counts were recorded for this clonotype. The chain employs TRBV27 and TRBJ2-7, with D perhaps TRBD2 (6 bases). Trimming stripped 3 bases from V and 7 bases from J, with 16 bases between. Per the germline V gene, CDR1 is MNHEY and CDR2 is SMNVEV (reference sequence). There are 14 residues in the CDR3. The DNA of the CDR3 is TGTGCCAGCAGTTTCCTGAATTGGGCGGGAGAGCAGTACTTC. This gives the protein CASSFLNWAGEQYF.

This clonotype was detected only a few times. This rearrangement joins TRBV4-3 to TRBJ2-2; D tentatively fits TRBD1 or TRBD2 (5 bases each). The CDR3 covers 14 residues. Per the germline V gene, CDR1 is LGHNA and CDR2 is YSLEER. Trimming shortened V by 0 bases and J by 6 bases, and 8 bases separated the two germline ends. The CDR3 DNA is TGCGCCAGCAGCCAAGACGGGGCGTCCGGGGAGCTGTTTTTT. It translates to CASSQDGASGELFF.